This T cell receptor (beta chain) was sequenced for a study of OX40 agonist ivuxolimab in advanced cancers. Looking at the study overall: Patients receiving dose escalation had hepatocellular carcinoma, melanoma, renal cell or head and neck cancer.

The count of this clone is one. The antigen is unknown. Profiled with immunoSEQ multiplex PCR; TCRdb holds only in-frame clones, not every one. The sample contains more than 80,000 clones, about 90% of which appear only once. Regarding the study as a whole: At 0.1 to 3.0 mg/kg, clonal expansion of CD4+ and CD8+ blood T cells had occurred by week 6. Some patients who did not respond also had low normalized T-cell clonal expansion.

Exclusion applied to patients with autoimmune disease history or systemic immunosuppression. The source of this sequence is an adult with an advanced solid tumor such as melanoma, head and neck, liver or kidney cancer. The material was CD4+ or CD8+ T cells sorted from blood, obtained in a trial of the OX40 agonist ivuxolimab.

The CDR3 sequence: CASSEMTANEKLFF. In DNA form, the CDR3 reads TGTGCCAGCAGTGAAATGACGGCTAATGAAAAACTGTTTTTT. The chain is built from TRBV6-1 and TRBJ1-4; no clear D gene. Trimming took 2 bases from V and 3 from J, leaving 7 bases between them. The CDR3 covers 14 residues. Per the germline V gene, CDR1 is MNHNS and CDR2 is SASEGT.